This T cell receptor (beta chain) was sequenced during a study of breast tumors, draining lymph nodes, adjacent tissues. Study-wide results and limits: Compared with lymph nodes, tumors were less diverse; compared with nontumor tissue, more.

This clonotype was seen many times. Its target is unknown. CDR3 size: 18 residues. CDR1 and CDR2 from the germline V gene are SGHTA and FQGNSA. V was pared by 5 bases and J by 1 base, with 23 bases between. Samples came from axillary lymph nodes draining the breast cancer. TCRdb reprocessed the multiplex PCR reads via MiXCR and lists one record per CDR3 protein. The sample lists 130,000 or so distinct CDR3 sequences; 30% to 35% were seen once. The TCR was taken from a female donor with breast cancer. Some clones in this sample may be carry-over from other donors' samples. The sequencing input was axillary lymph node tissue. The chain uses TRBV7-2 and TRBJ2-5; D is perhaps TRBD1 or TRBD2 (5 bases each). CDR3 sequence reads: CASSLISGGPGPQETQYF. The CDR3 nucleotides read TGTGCCAGCAGCCTAATCTCAGGCGGACCGGGACCCCAAGAGACCCAGTACTTC.